These 25 T cell receptor beta chains originate from one sample sequenced in a study of T cell changes during pregnancy in multiple sclerosis. Measured with immunoSEQ multiplex PCR; TCRdb has only the in-frame clones, and not every one. The sample has 75,000 to 100,000 clones, over 80% seen once. The specimen comprised peripheral blood, sampled after pregnancy. These receptors originate from a female donor with multiple sclerosis, enrolled in a pregnancy study.

This sequence joins TRBV5-1 and TRBJ2-5, with D maybe TRBD1 (5 bases). This CDR3 contains 13 residues. V was cut by 5 bases and J by 1 base, with 9 bases left in between. Germline CDR1 SGHRS, CDR2 YFSETQ. CDR3: CASSSQGQETQYF. The CDR3 DNA sequence: TGCGCCAGCAGTTCGCAGGGCCAAGAGACCCAGTACTTC.

This rearrangement joins TRBV2 to TRBJ2-2; maybe TRBD2 (7 bases). V lost 8 bases, J lost 3 bases, and 16 bases lay in between. Germline loops: CDR1 SNHLY, CDR2 FYNNEI. This CDR3 is built from 15 residues. CDR3 protein: CASEFGGGDTGELFF. The CDR3 DNA is TGTGCCAGCGAGTTTGGAGGGGGGGACACCGGGGAGCTGTTTTTT.

The chain recombines TRBV9 with TRBJ1-4, with TRBD1 matching over 8 bases. The CDR3 is made up of 15 amino acids. Trimming took 1 base from V and 4 from J; bases not matched to a gene: 3. Germline CDR1 SGDLS, CDR2 YYNGEE. The CDR3 reads CASSVLDRVNEKLFF. CDR3 in DNA: TGTGCCAGCAGCGTACTGGACAGGGTTAATGAAAAACTGTTTTTT.

The CDR3 sequence is CASSSSLAGTIGEQFF. CDR3 DNA: TGCGCCAGCAGCTCAAGTCTAGCGGGAACGATTGGAGAGCAGTTCTTC. The chain uses TRBV5-1 and TRBJ2-1; TRBD2 matches at 9 bases. This CDR3 is 16 amino acids long. The germline gives CDR1 SGHRS, CDR2 YFSETQ. Unmatched junction bases numbered 14, after V lost 3 bases and J lost 10 bases.

The chain recombines TRBV6-4 with TRBJ2-2, with D uncertain. CDR3 length: 15 residues. The germline V gene encodes CDR1 MRHNA and CDR2 SNTAGT. V shed 6 bases and J shed 2 bases, with 13 bases lying between them. CDR3 DNA: TGTGCCAGCAGCGCGACACTTTCTAACACCGGGGAGCTGTTTTTT. It encodes CASSATLSNTGELFF.

The rearrangement uses TRBV5-1 and TRBJ2-3; TRBD1 matches 10 bases. CDR3 length equals 14 residues. V was clipped by 4 bases and J by 3 bases; unmatched bases: 2. Germline V CDR1 and CDR2: SGHRS, YFSETQ. CDR3 protein: CASSQGQGTDTQYF. Written as DNA, the CDR3 is TGCGCCAGCAGCCAGGGACAGGGGACAGATACGCAGTATTTT.

This clone was counted once. J is TRBJ1-4 and V is TRBV6-5; D is unclear. V lost 6 bases and J lost 8, with 19 bases in between. The germline V gene encodes CDR1 MNHEY and CDR2 SVGAGI. The CDR3 is 15 residues long. This CDR3 is CASSPKYFLEEKLFF. DNA of the CDR3: TGTGCCAGCAGCCCCAAATACTTTTTGGAGGAAAAACTGTTTTTT.

The chain uses TRBV11-3 and TRBJ2-3; D not certain. The CDR3 consists of 13 residues. Germline-derived CDR1 and CDR2 are SGHNT and YENEEA. Trimming took 2 bases from V and 1 from J, leaving 4 bases between them. As DNA, the CDR3 is TGTGCCAGCAGCTTACAGGGCACAGATACGCAGTATTTT. It translates to CASSLQGTDTQYF.

This sequence joins TRBV4-2 and TRBJ1-6; a weak D match, TRBD1 (5 bases). The germline V gene encodes CDR1 LGHNA and CDR2 YNFKEQ. Trimming removed 0 bases at V and 8 bases at J, with 17 bases between. The CDR3 is 17 residues long. The CDR3 DNA reads as TGTGCCAGCAGCCAAGAATTGCTTGGCAGGGTACATTCACCCCTCCACTTT. Its protein is CASSQELLGRVHSPLHF.

The V and J genes are TRBV10-3 and TRBJ1-2; the D is unclear. CDR1 and CDR2 from the germline V gene are ENHRY and SYGVKD. The CDR3 is 12 residues long. The V end was cut by 8 bases, the J end by 0 bases, with 7 bases between. DNA for the CDR3: TGTGCCATCGCGGAGTCTAACTATGGCTACACCTTC. Protein: CAIAESNYGYTF.

The J gene is TRBJ2-4, the V gene TRBV12-5; 7 positions match TRBD2. From germline, CDR1 is LGHNT and CDR2 FRNRAP. After removal of 4 bases from V and 15 bases from J, the junction contained 12 bases not matched to a gene. This CDR3 has 13 residues. For the CDR3, the DNA is TGTGCTAGTGGTTCGCCTAGCGGATCACGGAGGTACTTC. It encodes CASGSPSGSRRYF.

This clone has just one count. The V and J genes are TRBV18 and TRBJ1-2; D remains unclear. This CDR3 has 15 residues. The V gene's germline CDR1 is KGHSH and CDR2 LQKENI. V was clipped by 3 bases and J by 4 bases, with 15 bases between them. The CDR3 nucleotides read TGTGCCAGCTCACCCTCGTTCGAGGCGGGCTATGGCTACACCTTC. Residues: CASSPSFEAGYGYTF. Full variable domain (rest looked up from reference TRBV18 and TRBJ1-2): NAGVMQNPRHLVRRRGQEARLRCSPMKGHSHVYWYRQLPEEGLKFMVYLQKENIIDESGMPKERFSAEFPKEGPSILRIQQVVRGDSAAYFCASSPSFEAGYGYTFGSGTRLTVV.

The V and J genes are TRBV7-9 and TRBJ2-2; a possible D gene is TRBD2 (5 bases). Germline V gene data show CDR1 as SEHNR and CDR2 as FQNEAQ (reference sequence). This CDR3 is 14 amino acids long. With 4 bases removed from V and 5 bases from J, the gap between germline ends came to 11 bases. The CDR3 DNA is TGTGCCAGCAGCTGGACTGAGACTACCGGGGAGCTGTTTTTT. This codes for CASSWTETTGELFF.

This clone was seen just once. The rearrangement joins TRBV2 to TRBJ2-4; TRBD1 agrees at 9 bases. V dropped 6 bases and J dropped 0; count of bases not matched to a gene: 6. The CDR3 is made up of 16 amino acids. Germline V gene lookup returns CDR1 SNHLY and CDR2 FYNNEI. The CDR3 here is CASRHGQGLAKNIQYF. DNA of the CDR3: TGTGCCAGCAGGCACGGACAGGGGTTAGCCAAAAACATTCAGTACTTC.

This clone was counted only a few times. The V and J genes are TRBV5-1 and TRBJ1-1; the D gene is possibly TRBD1 (5 bases). Trimming removed 4 bases from V and 1 base from J, with 11 bases in between. CDR3 length: 14 residues. CDR1 and CDR2 from the germline V gene are SGHRS and YFSETQ. The CDR3 spells CASSLGLANTEAFF. The CDR3, as DNA: TGCGCCAGCAGCCTGGGACTCGCGAACACTGAAGCTTTCTTT. The full variable domain, with the rest looked up from reference TRBV5-1 and TRBJ1-1, is KAGVTQTPRYLIKTRGQQVTLSCSPISGHRSVSWYQQTPGQGLQFLFEYFSETQRNKGNFPGRFSGRQFSNSRSEMNVSTLELGDSALYLCASSLGLANTEAFFGQGTRLTVV.

The chain joins TRBV7-9 to TRBJ2-7, with 9 bases identical to TRBD1. Trimming took 1 base from V and 13 from J; bases not matched to a gene: 14. CDR1 is SEHNR, CDR2 FQNEAQ, per germline (reference sequence). The CDR3 loop spans 15 amino acids. In DNA form, the CDR3 reads TGTGCCAGCAGCTTAGGGGACAGGGATTCCCCCTTTCGATACTTC. Amino acids: CASSLGDRDSPFRYF.

The chain links TRBV4-3 to TRBJ2-2; 7 nucleotides agree with TRBD1. This CDR3 contains 14 residues. Germline V lookup: CDR1 LGHNA, CDR2 YSLEER. The V and J ends lost 3 bases and 6 bases, in that order; junction bases with no gene match: 4. The CDR3, as DNA: TGCGCCAGCAGCCATCGACAGGGCTCCGGGGAGCTGTTTTTT. It specifies CASSHRQGSGELFF.

This chain uses TRBV27 with TRBJ2-7; possible D gene TRBD2, 6 bases. Trimming left V 5 bases short and J 7 bases short, with 15 bases between. The CDR3 sequence is 13 residues long. Germline CDR1 MNHEY, CDR2 SMNVEV (reference sequence). The CDR3 nucleotides read TGTGCCAGCAGTGACGGGAGCCTTCTGGAGCAGTACTTC. Translated: CASSDGSLLEQYF.

The chain carries TRBV6-5 and TRBJ1-2; D might be TRBD1 (5 bases). The V end lost 6 bases, the J end lost 4 bases, and 12 bases lay between the germline ends. The CDR3 consists of 13 residues. The germline V gene has CDR1 MNHEY and CDR2 SVGAGI. This chain's CDR3 is CASSPRGIYGYTF. DNA of the CDR3: TGTGCCAGCAGCCCCCGGGGGATCTATGGCTACACCTTC.

This chain connects TRBV19 to TRBJ1-3; D might be TRBD1 (5 bases). The V gene lost 5 bases and the J gene lost 2 bases, with 10 bases spanning the gap. The CDR3 covers 14 residues. Germline assignment: CDR1 LNHDA and CDR2 SQIVND (reference sequence). This CDR3 reads CASSLGGAGNTIYF. CDR3 sequence (DNA): TGTGCCAGTAGTTTGGGAGGGGCTGGAAACACCATATATTTT.

The chain has TRBV18 and TRBJ2-5; D is possibly TRBD2 (7 bases). From germline, CDR1 is KGHSH and CDR2 LQKENI. V lost 4 bases and J lost 5, with 14 bases in between. The CDR3 extends over 14 amino acids. CDR3 bases: TGTGCCAGCTCACTCGCGGGGGCGCAGGAGACCCAGTACTTC. Its protein is CASSLAGAQETQYF.

The V call is TRBV5-1, the J call TRBJ2-2; 8 bases match TRBD1. Looked up from germline, CDR1 is SGHRS and CDR2 is YFSETQ. The CDR3 runs 15 residues. Trimming took 4 bases from V and 3 from J; bases not matched to a gene: 5. The CDR3 sequence is CASSPGQEDTGELFF. The CDR3 region has the DNA TGCGCCAGCAGCCCGGGACAGGAGGACACCGGGGAGCTGTTTTTT.

The rearrangement uses TRBV19 and TRBJ2-2; D possibly corresponds to TRBD1 (5 bases). CDR3 length: 16 residues. The V and J ends lost 5 bases and 1 base respectively, with 14 bases between them. Germline values: CDR1 LNHDA, CDR2 SQIVND (reference sequence). CDR3 region: CASSYPQGWNTGELFF. DNA for the CDR3: TGTGCCAGTAGTTATCCGCAGGGATGGAACACCGGGGAGCTGTTTTTT. Complete variable domain (other parts from reference TRBV19 and TRBJ2-2): DGGITQSPKYLFRKEGQNVTLSCEQNLNHDAMYWYRQDPGQGLRLIYYSQIVNDFQKGDIAEGYSVSREKKESFPLTVTSAQKNPTAFYLCASSYPQGWNTGELFFGEGSRLTVL.

The chain couples TRBV9 to TRBJ1-4, with a weak D call TRBD1 (5 bases). Trimming removed 3 bases from V and 3 bases from J, with 15 bases in between. CDR1 SGDLS and CDR2 YYNGEE come from the germline V gene. This CDR3 region has 16 residues. The CDR3 DNA is TGTGCCAGCAGCGAGACAGCCTACCGACCTAATGAAAAACTGTTTTTT. Translated: CASSETAYRPNEKLFF.

The chain combines TRBV5-1 with TRBJ1-1; D not certain. CDR1 is SGHRS, CDR2 YFSETQ, per germline. The V end lost 4 bases, the J end lost 4 bases, and 14 bases lay between the germline ends. CDR3 length equals 14 residues. Here the CDR3 reads CASSIQPTSTEAFF. The CDR3 DNA sequence: TGCGCCAGCAGCATACAGCCGACCTCCACTGAAGCTTTCTTT.